This record looks at one T cell receptor (beta chain) sequence and its context. Its antigen is not identified. Using immunoSEQ multiplex PCR, the repertoire was profiled, and TCRdb retains in-frame clones only, with some absent. The repertoire consists of 950,000 to 1,100,000 clones, with approximately 70% occurring once and the leading ten covering roughly 1.5%. This entry comes from a study of shared clonotypes between healthy human individuals. Study observations and caveats: Enrolling few donors narrowed the genetic and exposure-history diversity that was represented. Sharing of clonotypes among donors was expected to vary with sequencing depth. Naive subsets typically showed greater estimated richness than memory subsets.

The CDR3 consists of 15 residues. CDR1 and CDR2 from the germline V gene are MGHRA and YSYEKL. The junction had 5 bases not matched to a gene; V was cut back by 1 base and J by 10 bases. The clonotype comes from a man aged 18 to 30 in good health. The sequencing input was memory CD4+ T cells sorted from blood. Subset meaning: CD45RA-negative fraction. The chain combines TRBV4-1 with TRBJ1-6; 9 nucleotides align to TRBD1. The CDR3 nucleotides read TGCGCCAGCAGCCAAGGGGACAGGGTGGGATCACCCCTCCACTTT. Translation gives CASSQGDRVGSPLHF.